Listed below are T cell receptor beta chains from one sample, sequenced in a study of circulating CD8 cells and anti-PD-1 response in melanoma. One entry per CDR3 protein, called by TCRdb with MiXCR from the reads. The sample lists about 490 distinct CDR3 sequences, roughly 9.8% occurring once. The material was CD8+ T cells from PBMCs, obtained at baseline or after one month of anti-PD-1 therapy (not recorded which). The origin of the receptors is a human donor with melanoma. The CDR3 runs from the conserved cysteine through the conserved F or W. The D gene is left open where the match is weak. For some rows the clone size is stated as once, few or many, or as a class when expanded; others skip it.

cdr3_nt: TGTGCCAGCAGTTTTCTCCCGGGGAGCTCCTACGAGCAGTACTTC
cdr3_aa: CASSFLPGSSYEQYF
v_call: TRBV28
j_call: TRBJ2-7
d_call: NA
clone_size: medium-sized

cdr3_nt: TGTGCCAGCTCACGGACTAGCATCCACGAGCAGTACTTC
cdr3_aa: CASSRTSIHEQYF
v_call: TRBV18
j_call: TRBJ2-7
d_call: TRBD2
clone_size: large

cdr3_nt: TGTGCCAGCAGTGCGGACAGGGGATGGTACGAGCAGTACTTC
cdr3_aa: CASSADRGWYEQYF
v_call: TRBV6-6
j_call: TRBJ2-7
d_call: TRBD1
clone_size: medium-sized

cdr3_nt: TGTGCCAGCAGCTTCGACGGTTCCGAGCAGTACTTC
cdr3_aa: CASSFDGSEQYF
v_call: TRBV5-6
j_call: TRBJ2-7
d_call: NA
clone_size: medium-sized

cdr3_nt: TGTGCCACCAGTGACCCCGGACAGGGTGTTAACGAGCAGTACTTC
cdr3_aa: CATSDPGQGVNEQYF
v_call: TRBV24-1
j_call: TRBJ2-7
d_call: TRBD1
clone_size: medium-sized

cdr3_nt: TGTGCCAGTAGTAACAGACCGAACACTGAAGCTTTCTTT
cdr3_aa: CASSNRPNTEAFF
v_call: TRBV19
j_call: TRBJ1-1
d_call: NA
clone_size: large

cdr3_nt: TGTGCCAGCAGTCTGGGACAGGTGTTCACAGATACGCAGTATTTT
cdr3_aa: CASSLGQVFTDTQYF
v_call: TRBV9
j_call: TRBJ2-3
d_call: TRBD1
clone_size: medium-sized

cdr3_nt: TGTGCCATCGCCTCGCCTAGCGGGAGGGCTGGGACCTACAATGAGCAGTTCTTC
cdr3_aa: CAIASPSGRAGTYNEQFF
v_call: TRBV24-1
j_call: TRBJ2-1
d_call: TRBD2
clone_size: medium-sized

cdr3_nt: TGCAGTGCCCACGGACGGAGATACAATGAGCAGTTCTTC
cdr3_aa: CSAHGRRYNEQFF
v_call: TRBV20-1
j_call: TRBJ2-1
d_call: NA
clone_size: medium-sized

cdr3_nt: TGTGCCAGTAGTGTAGGGACTAGCGAGCAGTTCTTC
cdr3_aa: CASSVGTSEQFF
v_call: TRBV19
j_call: TRBJ2-1
d_call: TRBD2
clone_size: few

cdr3_nt: TGCAGTGCTAGCCCCCCGCCGGGAGATACGCAGTATTTT
cdr3_aa: CSASPPPGDTQYF
v_call: TRBV20-1
j_call: TRBJ2-3
d_call: NA
clone_size: NA

cdr3_nt: TGTGCCAGCAGCCCCGGGCCCTACTATGGCTACACCTTC
cdr3_aa: CASSPGPYYGYTF
v_call: TRBV7-3
j_call: TRBJ1-2
d_call: NA
clone_size: large

cdr3_nt: TGTGCCAGCTCACCAGGAGGGGACACTGAAGCTTTCTTT
cdr3_aa: CASSPGGDTEAFF
v_call: TRBV18
j_call: TRBJ1-1
d_call: NA
clone_size: medium-sized

cdr3_nt: TGCAGCGCTAACGGACGTGAGAACACCGGGGAGCTGTTTTTT
cdr3_aa: CSANGRENTGELFF
v_call: TRBV29-1
j_call: TRBJ2-2
d_call: NA
clone_size: large

cdr3_nt: TGTGCCAGCAGCCCTGTTCCGGGGCTCAACTATGGCTACACCTTC
cdr3_aa: CASSPVPGLNYGYTF
v_call: TRBV5-4
j_call: TRBJ1-2
d_call: NA
clone_size: large

cdr3_nt: TGCGCCAGCAGCCAACGGACAGGGGGAGATTCACCCCTCCACTTT
cdr3_aa: CASSQRTGGDSPLHF
v_call: TRBV4-3
j_call: TRBJ1-6
d_call: TRBD1
clone_size: medium-sized

cdr3_nt: TGTGCCAGTTTCACCTGGGGGGGCTCCTACGAGCAGTACTTC
cdr3_aa: CASFTWGGSYEQYF
v_call: TRBV28
j_call: TRBJ2-7
d_call: TRBD2
clone_size: medium-sized

cdr3_nt: TGTGCCAGCAGCCCGTACGCCCGGACAGTCTACACCGGGGAGCTGTTTTTT
cdr3_aa: CASSPYARTVYTGELFF
v_call: TRBV7-2
j_call: TRBJ2-2
d_call: NA
clone_size: medium-sized

cdr3_nt: TGTGCCAGTAGTCCCACCGGGACTCGAGCCTTAAATGAGCAGTTCTTC
cdr3_aa: CASSPTGTRALNEQFF
v_call: TRBV19
j_call: TRBJ2-1
d_call: NA
clone_size: medium-sized

cdr3_nt: TGTGCCAGCAGCTTAGCCAACGAGCAGTACTTC
cdr3_aa: CASSLANEQYF
v_call: TRBV11-2
j_call: TRBJ2-7
d_call: NA
clone_size: medium-sized

cdr3_nt: TGTGCCAGCAGCGTCGAGCCCAACAATGAGCAGTTCTTC
cdr3_aa: CASSVEPNNEQFF
v_call: TRBV28
j_call: TRBJ2-1
d_call: NA
clone_size: medium-sized

cdr3_nt: TGTGCCAGTAGTATTTTTGGCGGCTCGGGGCAGCCCCAGCATTTT
cdr3_aa: CASSIFGGSGQPQHF
v_call: TRBV19
j_call: TRBJ1-5
d_call: NA
clone_size: medium-sized

cdr3_nt: TGTGCCAGCAGCGTAGGAGGAGGGAGGAATGAGCAGTTCTTC
cdr3_aa: CASSVGGGRNEQFF
v_call: TRBV9
j_call: TRBJ2-1
d_call: NA
clone_size: large

cdr3_nt: TGTGCCAGCAGTTACAATTTCATGAACACTGAAGCTTTCTTT
cdr3_aa: CASSYNFMNTEAFF
v_call: TRBV6-5
j_call: TRBJ1-1
d_call: NA
clone_size: medium-sized

cdr3_nt: TGTGCCAGCAGCCCCGAAGGCTCCTATAATTCACCCCTCCACTTT
cdr3_aa: CASSPEGSYNSPLHF
v_call: TRBV5-6
j_call: TRBJ1-6
d_call: NA
clone_size: large

cdr3_nt: TGCAGTGCTCCCCCGGACAGAAATTTGAACACTGAAGCTTTCTTT
cdr3_aa: CSAPPDRNLNTEAFF
v_call: TRBV20-1
j_call: TRBJ1-1
d_call: NA
clone_size: medium-sized

cdr3_nt: TGTGCCAGCAGCCGTATAACGGGGGGGCCTGATAATGAGCAGTTCTTC
cdr3_aa: CASSRITGGPDNEQFF
v_call: TRBV7-9
j_call: TRBJ2-1
d_call: TRBD2
clone_size: medium-sized

cdr3_nt: TGCGCCAGCAGCCAAGACCGGCGGGGAGAGGAGCAGTACTTC
cdr3_aa: CASSQDRRGEEQYF
v_call: TRBV4-1
j_call: TRBJ2-7
d_call: NA
clone_size: NA

cdr3_nt: TGTGCCAGCAGCCTTCTTGCGGGAGGGCCCCATGAGCAGTTCTTC
cdr3_aa: CASSLLAGGPHEQFF
v_call: TRBV12-3/TRBV12-4
j_call: TRBJ2-1
d_call: TRBD2
clone_size: medium-sized

cdr3_nt: TGTGCCAGCAGTTTGTCCACCTACAATGAGCAGTTCTTC
cdr3_aa: CASSLSTYNEQFF
v_call: TRBV28
j_call: TRBJ2-1
d_call: NA
clone_size: medium-sized

cdr3_nt: TGTGCCAGTAAATGGGCAACTGAAGCTTTCTTT
cdr3_aa: CASKWATEAFF
v_call: TRBV19
j_call: TRBJ1-1
d_call: NA
clone_size: large

cdr3_nt: TGTGCCAGCAGCTGGCTCAAAGGCCAATCACCCCTCCACTTT
cdr3_aa: CASSWLKGQSPLHF
v_call: TRBV7-2
j_call: TRBJ1-6
d_call: NA
clone_size: medium-sized

cdr3_nt: TGTGCCAGCAGCCCAGGGTGGTCGAGTGAGCAGTTCTTC
cdr3_aa: CASSPGWSSEQFF
v_call: TRBV7-2
j_call: TRBJ2-1
d_call: NA
clone_size: medium-sized

cdr3_nt: TGCAGCGTTCTAGGACTAGCGACCTACAATGAGCAGTTCTTC
cdr3_aa: CSVLGLATYNEQFF
v_call: TRBV29-1
j_call: TRBJ2-1
d_call: TRBD2
clone_size: large

cdr3_nt: TGTGCCAGTACCCTCCCTACCTGGAACACTGAAGCTTTCTTT
cdr3_aa: CASTLPTWNTEAFF
v_call: TRBV19
j_call: TRBJ1-1
d_call: NA
clone_size: medium-sized

cdr3_nt: TGTGCCTCCAGCGTAGTAGGGGGCGACGAGCAGTACTTC
cdr3_aa: CASSVVGGDEQYF
v_call: TRBV9
j_call: TRBJ2-7
d_call: TRBD1
clone_size: medium-sized

cdr3_nt: TGTGCCAGCAGCAAAACAGGGGGAAGCAATCAGCCCCAGCATTTT
cdr3_aa: CASSKTGGSNQPQHF
v_call: TRBV9
j_call: TRBJ1-5
d_call: TRBD1
clone_size: medium-sized

cdr3_nt: TGTGCCAGCAGTTTTTTAGGGGGGGGCACTGAAGCTTTCTTT
cdr3_aa: CASSFLGGGTEAFF
v_call: TRBV28
j_call: TRBJ1-1
d_call: NA
clone_size: large

cdr3_nt: TGTGCCAGCAGCGTAGATGGGGGCTTGGTTGGCAGTGAGCAGTTCTTC
cdr3_aa: CASSVDGGLVGSEQFF
v_call: TRBV9
j_call: TRBJ2-1
d_call: NA
clone_size: few